This T cell receptor (beta chain) stems from a study of response to subunit inactivated influenza vaccine. Study results and limitations: Authors suggested seasonal influenza vaccinations each recruit few new T cells.

TCRdb passed the RT-PCR reads through MiXCR, listing each CDR3 protein once. This sample yields 400,000 to 650,000 distinct CDR3 sequences, of which 7.2% are seen a single time; around 13% belongs to the top ten. In germline, CDR1 is SQVTM, CDR2 ANQGSEA. The CDR3 is 13 residues long. Deletions cut 4 bases from V and 0 bases from J, with 9 bases between. This clonotype was seen more than once but under ten times. As yet, its antigen is unknown. The chain joins TRBV29-1 to TRBJ1-1; possibly TRBD1 for D (5 bases). Sequencing was performed on PBMCs from blood, taken less than 30 months after vaccination. This receptor was identified in a man between 45 and 75 years old who received an inactivated influenza vaccine. For the CDR3, the DNA is TGCAGCGTTGTGGGACGGATGAACACTGAAGCTTTCTTT. As protein: CSVVGRMNTEAFF.